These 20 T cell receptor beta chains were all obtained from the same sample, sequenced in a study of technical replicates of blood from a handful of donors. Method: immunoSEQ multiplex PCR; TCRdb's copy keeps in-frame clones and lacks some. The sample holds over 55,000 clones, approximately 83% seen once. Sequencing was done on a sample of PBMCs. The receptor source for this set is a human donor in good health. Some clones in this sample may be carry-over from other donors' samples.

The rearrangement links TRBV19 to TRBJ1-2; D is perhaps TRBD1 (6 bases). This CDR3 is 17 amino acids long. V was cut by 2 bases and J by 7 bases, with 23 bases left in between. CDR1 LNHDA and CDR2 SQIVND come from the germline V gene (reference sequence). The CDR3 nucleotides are TGTGCCAGTAGTATAAAATTCGGGGGGCGTATAATCGCTGGCTACACCTTC. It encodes CASSIKFGGRIIAGYTF.

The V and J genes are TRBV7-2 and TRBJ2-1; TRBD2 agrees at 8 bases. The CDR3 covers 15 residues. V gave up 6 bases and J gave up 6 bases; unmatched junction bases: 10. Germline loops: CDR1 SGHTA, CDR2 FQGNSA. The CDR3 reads CASRPLAAIGNEQFF. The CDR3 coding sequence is TGTGCCAGCAGACCACTAGCGGCTATCGGCAATGAGCAGTTCTTC.

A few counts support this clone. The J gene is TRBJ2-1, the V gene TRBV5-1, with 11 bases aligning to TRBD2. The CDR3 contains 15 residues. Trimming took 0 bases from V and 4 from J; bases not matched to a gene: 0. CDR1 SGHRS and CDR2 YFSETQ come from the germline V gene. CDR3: CASSLGLAGYNEQFF. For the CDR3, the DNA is TGCGCCAGCAGCTTGGGACTAGCGGGGTACAATGAGCAGTTCTTC.

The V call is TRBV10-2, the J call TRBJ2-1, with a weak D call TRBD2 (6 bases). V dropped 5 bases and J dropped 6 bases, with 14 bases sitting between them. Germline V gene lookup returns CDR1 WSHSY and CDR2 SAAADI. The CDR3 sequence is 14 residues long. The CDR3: CASSLGGMTNEQFF. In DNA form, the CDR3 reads TGCGCCAGCAGTCTTGGGGGGATGACCAATGAGCAGTTCTTC.

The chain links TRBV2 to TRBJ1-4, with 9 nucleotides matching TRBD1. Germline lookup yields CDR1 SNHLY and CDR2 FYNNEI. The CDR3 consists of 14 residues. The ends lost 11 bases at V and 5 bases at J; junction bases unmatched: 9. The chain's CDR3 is CAGRTGERNEKLFF. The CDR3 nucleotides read TGTGCCGGAAGGACAGGGGAAAGGAATGAAAAACTGTTTTTT.

The chain's CDR3 is CTSSQDRLTSGSREQFF. The CDR3, as DNA: TGCACCAGCAGCCAAGATAGGTTGACTAGCGGGAGTCGCGAGCAGTTCTTC. This chain connects TRBV1 to TRBJ2-1; the table's TRBD2 call for D was not verified on the DNA. TRBV1 is noted as a pseudogene. CDR3 length: 17 amino acids.

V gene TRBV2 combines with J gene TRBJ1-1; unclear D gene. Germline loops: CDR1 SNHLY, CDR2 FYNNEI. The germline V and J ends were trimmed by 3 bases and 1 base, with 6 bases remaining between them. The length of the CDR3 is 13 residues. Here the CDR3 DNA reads TGTGCCAGCAGTGATGAGGAGAACACTGAAGCTTTCTTT. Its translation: CASSDEENTEAFF.

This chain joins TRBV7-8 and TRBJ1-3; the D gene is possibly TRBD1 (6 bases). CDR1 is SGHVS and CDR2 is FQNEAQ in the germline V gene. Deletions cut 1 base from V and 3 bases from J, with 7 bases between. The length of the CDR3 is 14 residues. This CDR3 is CASSLVQGGNTIYF. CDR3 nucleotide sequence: TGTGCCAGCAGCTTAGTACAGGGTGGAAACACCATATATTTT. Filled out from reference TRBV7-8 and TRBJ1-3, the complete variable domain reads GAGVSQSPRYKVAKRGQDVALRCDPISGHVSLFWYQQALGQGPEFLTYFQNEAQLDKSGLPSDRFFAERPEGSVSTLKIQRTQQEDSAVYLCASSLVQGGNTIYFGEGSWLTVV.

CDR3 in DNA: TGTGCCAGCAGCCATGACGACAGGAGCTCCTACAATGAGCAGTTCTTC. Its translation is CASSHDDRSSYNEQFF. The V and J genes are TRBV4-2 and TRBJ2-1, with D tentatively TRBD1 (6 bases). The CDR3 covers 16 residues. Germline loops: CDR1 LGHNA, CDR2 YNFKEQ. V dropped 3 bases and J dropped 0 bases, with 12 bases sitting between them.

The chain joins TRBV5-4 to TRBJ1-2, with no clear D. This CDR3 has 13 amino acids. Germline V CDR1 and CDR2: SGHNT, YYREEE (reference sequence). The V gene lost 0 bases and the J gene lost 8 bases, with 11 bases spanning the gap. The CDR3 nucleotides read TGTGCCAGCAGCTTGGGACAAGCCCCCGGCTACACCTTC. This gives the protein CASSLGQAPGYTF.

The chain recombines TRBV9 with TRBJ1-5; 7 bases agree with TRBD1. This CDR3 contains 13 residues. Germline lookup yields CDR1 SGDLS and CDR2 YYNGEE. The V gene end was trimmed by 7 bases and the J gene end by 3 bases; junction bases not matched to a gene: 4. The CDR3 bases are TGTGCCAGCGGCGGACAGGACAATCAGCCCCAGCATTTT. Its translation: CASGGQDNQPQHF.

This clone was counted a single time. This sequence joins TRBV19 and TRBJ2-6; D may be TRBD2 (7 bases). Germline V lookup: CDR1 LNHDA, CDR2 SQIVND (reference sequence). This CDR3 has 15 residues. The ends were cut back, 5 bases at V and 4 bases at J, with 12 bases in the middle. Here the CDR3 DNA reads TGTGCCAGTAGTGGGAGGGGGGTAGGGGCCAACGTCCTGACTTTC. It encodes CASSGRGVGANVLTF.

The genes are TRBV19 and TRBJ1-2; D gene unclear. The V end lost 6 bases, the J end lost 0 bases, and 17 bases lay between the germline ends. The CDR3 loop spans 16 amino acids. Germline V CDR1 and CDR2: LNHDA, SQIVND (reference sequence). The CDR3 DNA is TGTGCCAGTAGGGATATCGGGAGGTATGCTAACTATGGCTACACCTTC. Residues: CASRDIGRYANYGYTF.

The DNA of the CDR3 is TGTGCCAGCACTCAGGGTATCAGATATGGCTACACCTTC. Translation: CASTQGIRYGYTF. The chain joins TRBV27 to TRBJ1-2, with TRBD1 as a possible D gene (5 bases). V was pared by 7 bases and J by 5 bases, with 14 bases between. Germline V gene lookup returns CDR1 MNHEY and CDR2 SMNVEV (reference sequence). The CDR3 covers 13 residues.

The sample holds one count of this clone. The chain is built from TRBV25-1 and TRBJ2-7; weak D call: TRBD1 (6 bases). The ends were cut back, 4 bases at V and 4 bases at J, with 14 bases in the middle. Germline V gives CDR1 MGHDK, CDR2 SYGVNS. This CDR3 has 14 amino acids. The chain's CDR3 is CASSGTDLGYEQYF. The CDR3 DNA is TGTGCCAGCAGTGGGACAGATCTGGGATACGAGCAGTACTTC.

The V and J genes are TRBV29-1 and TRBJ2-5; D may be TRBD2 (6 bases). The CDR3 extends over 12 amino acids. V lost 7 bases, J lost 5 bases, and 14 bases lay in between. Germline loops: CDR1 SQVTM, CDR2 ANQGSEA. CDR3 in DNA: TGCAGCGCCCAAGCCAGCGGGGAGACCCAGTACTTC. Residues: CSAQASGETQYF.

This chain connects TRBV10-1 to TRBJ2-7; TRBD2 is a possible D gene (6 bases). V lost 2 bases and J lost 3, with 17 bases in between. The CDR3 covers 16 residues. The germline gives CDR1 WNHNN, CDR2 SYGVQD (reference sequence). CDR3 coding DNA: TGCGCCAGCAGTGAGGTAGCGGAGGGGAATCTCTACGAGCAGTACTTC. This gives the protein CASSEVAEGNLYEQYF.

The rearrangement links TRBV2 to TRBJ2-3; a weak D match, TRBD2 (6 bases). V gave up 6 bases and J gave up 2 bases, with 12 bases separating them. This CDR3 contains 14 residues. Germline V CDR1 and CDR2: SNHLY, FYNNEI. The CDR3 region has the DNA TGTGCCAGCAGAGTGGGACTTATCACAGATACGCAGTATTTT. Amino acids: CASRVGLITDTQYF.

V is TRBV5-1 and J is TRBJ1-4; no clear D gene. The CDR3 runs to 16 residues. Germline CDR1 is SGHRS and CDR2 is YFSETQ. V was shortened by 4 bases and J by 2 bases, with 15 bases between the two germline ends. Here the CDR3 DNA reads TGCGCCAGCAGCGAACAGCCAGTGGGTACTAATGAAAAACTGTTTTTT. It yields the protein CASSEQPVGTNEKLFF.

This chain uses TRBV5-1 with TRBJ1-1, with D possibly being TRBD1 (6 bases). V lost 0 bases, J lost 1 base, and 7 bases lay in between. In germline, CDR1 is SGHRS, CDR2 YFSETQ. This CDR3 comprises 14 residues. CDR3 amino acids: CASSLGTANTEAFF. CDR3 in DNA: TGCGCCAGCAGCTTGGGGACAGCGAACACTGAAGCTTTCTTT.